One sample yielded the 27 T cell receptor beta chains listed below, sequenced in a study of blood T cell repertoires in COVID-19. Assay: immunoSEQ multiplex PCR; the TCRdb copy retains only in-frame clones and omits some. The table records around 180,000 clones, about 88% of them present only once. The specimen was peripheral blood. All receptors come from a man between 65 and 85 years old with active or convalescent COVID-19.

The rearrangement uses TRBV10-3 and TRBJ2-2, with D tentatively TRBD1 (5 bases). V was trimmed by 4 bases and J by 0 bases, leaving 12 bases between them. Germline loops: CDR1 ENHRY, CDR2 SYGVKD. This CDR3 contains 16 residues. CDR3 nucleotides: TGTGCCATCAGTGTTAGGGGCCGGGCGAACACCGGGGAGCTGTTTTTT. Translation: CAISVRGRANTGELFF.

The chain joins TRBV28 to TRBJ2-7; no definite D call. V was cut by 6 bases and J by 3 bases, with 15 bases left in between. Germline V CDR1 and CDR2: MDHEN, SYDVKM. CDR3 length: 14 amino acids. CDR3 protein: CASSLGIHLYEQYF. The CDR3 DNA reads TGTGCCAGCAGCTTAGGTATACACCTCTACGAGCAGTACTTC.

This clone is a singleton in its sample. V gene TRBV28 combines with J gene TRBJ2-5, with D possibly matching TRBD2 (6 bases). Trimming left V 5 bases short and J 2 bases short, with 18 bases between. Germline CDR1 reads MDHEN; CDR2 reads SYDVKM. The CDR3 totals 16 residues. This chain's CDR3 is CASSLHKTGVQETQYF. In nucleotides, the CDR3 is TGTGCCAGCAGTCTCCACAAAACGGGGGTTCAAGAGACCCAGTACTTC.

This clone was seen just once. The V and J genes are TRBV5-6 and TRBJ1-1; D possibly corresponds to TRBD1 (5 bases). Germline CDR1 and CDR2: SGHDT and YYEEEE. The CDR3 consists of 15 residues. Between the trimmed V and J ends, which lost 2 bases and 1 base, there was a span of 12 bases. CDR3 loop: CASSFRAPRNTEAFF. CDR3 coding DNA: TGTGCCAGCAGCTTCAGGGCTCCGAGGAACACTGAAGCTTTCTTT.

In its sample, this clone was seen once. This rearrangement joins TRBV5-4 to TRBJ2-7; 8 bases agree with TRBD2. V was clipped by 4 bases and J by 7 bases; unmatched bases: 16. The germline gives CDR1 SGHNT, CDR2 YYREEE (reference sequence). CDR3 size: 16 residues. The CDR3 DNA reads TGTGCCAGCAGCGACGCTCCGGGACTAGGCTTGGGTGAGCAGTACTTC. This translates into CASSDAPGLGLGEQYF.

Only one count was recorded for this clone. The chain employs TRBV6-2 or TRBV6-3 and TRBJ2-7, with 9 bases fitting TRBD1. The trim removed 2 bases at V and 6 bases at J, leaving 2 bases unmatched. CDR1 MNHEY and CDR2 SVGEGT come from the germline V gene. CDR3 size: 13 residues. The CDR3 sequence is CASSYRDRVEQYF. In DNA, the CDR3 is TGTGCCAGCAGTTACAGGGACAGGGTCGAGCAGTACTTC.

Sample share makes this clone medium-sized. The chain combines TRBV7-8 with TRBJ2-7; 7 bases are shared with TRBD1. The CDR3 totals 16 residues. Germline V gene data show CDR1 as SGHVS and CDR2 as FQNEAQ. V gave up 5 bases and J gave up 7 bases; unmatched junction bases: 17. The CDR3 spells CASSPATGAAEEEQYF. The CDR3 DNA follows: TGTGCCAGCAGCCCGGCTACAGGGGCCGCTGAGGAGGAGCAGTACTTC.

The rearrangement links TRBV12-3 or TRBV12-4 to TRBJ2-7; TRBD2 might be the D (6 bases). The CDR3 covers 13 residues. The germline V and J ends were trimmed by 6 bases and 7 bases, with 16 bases remaining between them. CDR3 sequence (DNA): TGTGCCAGCAGGACCAGCGGGCTCCGGGAGCAGTACTTC. Its protein product is CASRTSGLREQYF.

Note on this clone: The same CDR3 is also encoded by other DNA sequences in this sample. The rearrangement joins TRBV6-6 to TRBJ1-5; 10 bases align to TRBD1. Germline trimming cut 6 bases from V and 5 bases from J; bases unmatched to any gene: 4. CDR1 is MNHNY and CDR2 is SVGAGI in the germline V gene (reference sequence). The CDR3 totals 14 residues. CDR3 amino acids: CASRPTGGDQPQHF. The CDR3 DNA is TGTGCCAGCAGGCCGACAGGGGGCGATCAGCCCCAGCATTTT.

The chain joins TRBV20-1 to TRBJ1-5, with a possible D match to TRBD1 (5 bases). Germline CDR1 is DFQATT and CDR2 is SNEGSKA (reference sequence). Trimming left V 3 bases short and J 0 bases short, with 12 bases between. This CDR3 comprises 15 residues. The CDR3 sequence is CSASRGHYSNQPQHF. DNA of the CDR3: TGCAGTGCTAGTAGGGGTCATTATAGCAATCAGCCCCAGCATTTT.

This rearrangement joins TRBV4-3 to TRBJ2-7, with D maybe TRBD2 (5 bases). The CDR3 runs 14 residues. Looked up from germline, CDR1 is LGHNA and CDR2 is YSLEER. With 2 bases removed from V and 11 bases from J, the gap between germline ends came to 19 bases. The CDR3 DNA is TGCGCCAGCAGCCAAACTAGGGAACTTGTGCCCAAGTACTTC. This translates into CASSQTRELVPKYF.

The CDR3 DNA sequence: TGCGCCAGCAGCCAAGGACGAGGCGGGGGGTTGGCAGATACGCAGTATTTT. The encoded protein is CASSQGRGGGLADTQYF. V gene TRBV4-3 combines with J gene TRBJ2-3; 8 positions match TRBD2. Germline-derived CDR1 and CDR2 are LGHNA and YSLEER. V lost 1 base and J lost 4; bases outside the gene matches: 10. This CDR3 region has 17 residues.

The CDR3 protein is CASSLIRGLFHEQYF. The CDR3 nucleotides read TGTGCCAGCAGCTTAATTAGGGGACTCTTCCACGAGCAGTACTTC. The V and J genes are TRBV11-2 and TRBJ2-7, with D possibly TRBD2 on 6 matching bases. Germline loops: CDR1 SGHAT, CDR2 FQNNGV. CDR3 length equals 15 residues. V was trimmed by 2 bases and J by 5 bases, leaving 16 bases between them.

The chain is built from TRBV10-3 and TRBJ1-2, with a possible D match to TRBD1 (5 bases). CDR1 is ENHRY and CDR2 is SYGVKD in the germline V gene. Trimming removed 2 bases at V and 4 bases at J, with 23 bases between. This CDR3 contains 18 residues. The CDR3 region has the DNA TGTGCCATCAGTGAGGCGGGACCCTCGGAAAGGGTCTTCTATGGCTACACCTTC. Protein sequence: CAISEAGPSERVFYGYTF.

The chain combines TRBV5-8 with TRBJ2-7, with 9 bases fitting TRBD2. This CDR3 has 14 amino acids. Looked up from germline, CDR1 is SGHTS and CDR2 is YDEGEE. Unmatched junction bases numbered 10, after V lost 7 bases and J lost 5 bases. The CDR3 region has the DNA TGTGCCAGCGGGCTGGGACTAGCTCGGAACGAGCAGTACTTC. This gives the protein CASGLGLARNEQYF. Full variable domain (remainder filled in from reference TRBV5-8 and TRBJ2-7): EAGVTQSPTHLIKTRGQQATLRCSPISGHTSVYWYQQALGLGLQFLLWYDEGEERNRGNFPPRFSGRQFPNYSSELNVNALELEDSALYLCASGLGLARNEQYFGPGTRLTVT.

CDR3 sequence reads: CASSLDLQGADTQYF. The CDR3 DNA follows: TGCGCCAGCAGCTTGGATTTGCAGGGTGCAGATACGCAGTATTTT. The chain recombines TRBV5-1 with TRBJ2-3; D may be TRBD1 (5 bases). Trimming removed 0 bases from V and 4 bases from J, with 12 bases in between. CDR1 is SGHRS, CDR2 YFSETQ, per germline. This CDR3 has 15 residues. The full variable domain, in which reference TRBV5-1 and TRBJ2-3 provide the parts outside the CDR3, is KAGVTQTPRYLIKTRGQQVTLSCSPISGHRSVSWYQQTPGQGLQFLFEYFSETQRNKGNFPGRFSGRQFSNSRSEMNVSTLELGDSALYLCASSLDLQGADTQYFGPGTRLTVL.

In its sample, this clone was seen once. V and J are TRBV7-9 and TRBJ1-1; perhaps TRBD1 as D (6 bases). V was trimmed by 4 bases and J by 5 bases, leaving 17 bases between them. This CDR3 has 15 amino acids. The germline V gene encodes CDR1 SEHNR and CDR2 FQNEAQ (reference sequence). CDR3 loop: CASSYPTQGETEAFF. The CDR3 DNA reads TGTGCCAGCAGCTACCCTACACAGGGAGAAACTGAAGCTTTCTTT.

V gene TRBV9 combines with J gene TRBJ2-7, with 8 bases matching TRBD2. Germline-derived CDR1 and CDR2 are SGDLS and YYNGEE. V shed 0 bases, J shed 3 bases, and the junction held 11 bases outside the gene matches. This CDR3 region has 17 residues. The DNA for the CDR3 is TGTGCCAGCAGCGTAGAGGCGGGGGGATTGGCCTTCTACGAGCAGTACTTC. Amino acid sequence: CASSVEAGGLAFYEQYF.

The gene calls are TRBV25-1 and TRBJ2-1, with 7 nucleotides matching TRBD2. The ends lost 1 base at V and 0 bases at J; junction bases unmatched: 3. The CDR3 runs 16 residues. Germline assignment: CDR1 MGHDK and CDR2 SYGVNS. In nucleotides, the CDR3 is TGTGCCAGCAGTGAATCCGCTAGCGGCTCCTACAATGAGCAGTTCTTC. It encodes CASSESASGSYNEQFF.

The V call is TRBV19, the J call TRBJ2-7; D is unclear. Germline loops: CDR1 LNHDA, CDR2 SQIVND (reference sequence). CDR3 length: 13 amino acids. With 6 bases removed from V and 0 bases from J, the gap between germline ends came to 9 bases. The CDR3 sequence: CASRGTNSYEQYF. CDR3 coding DNA: TGTGCCAGTAGGGGCACCAACTCCTACGAGCAGTACTTC.

The rearrangement uses TRBV6-1 and TRBJ1-2; unclear D gene. V dropped 2 bases and J dropped 7 bases, with 11 bases sitting between them. The CDR3 is 13 residues long. Looked up from germline, CDR1 is MNHNS and CDR2 is SASEGT. The CDR3 nucleotides are TGTGCCAGCAGTGAAATCCAGGCGACTGGCTACACCTTC. Translated: CASSEIQATGYTF.

The gene calls are TRBV5-1 and TRBJ1-1, with 9 bases identical to TRBD1. The CDR3 is made up of 16 amino acids. The junction had 15 bases not matched to a gene; V was cut back by 7 bases and J by 5 bases. The germline V gene encodes CDR1 SGHRS and CDR2 YFSETQ. CDR3 amino acids: CASAIRTGGAWTEAFF. The CDR3 nucleotides read TGCGCCAGCGCTATCAGAACAGGGGGCGCGTGGACTGAAGCTTTCTTT.

The chain employs TRBV30 and TRBJ1-2; 7 bases match TRBD1. V lost 0 bases, J lost 2 bases, and 9 bases stayed unmatched. CDR3 length equals 16 residues. In germline, CDR1 is GTSNPN, CDR2 SVGIG (reference sequence). CDR3 loop: CAWSVFGVTGNYGYTF. Here the CDR3 DNA reads TGTGCCTGGAGTGTCTTTGGTGTGACAGGGAACTATGGCTACACCTTC. The full variable domain, rest sourced from reference TRBV30 and TRBJ1-2, is SQTIHQWPATLVQPVGSPLSLECTVEGTSNPNLYWYRQAAGRGLQLLFYSVGIGQISSEVPQNLSASRPQDRQFILSSKKLLLSDSGFYLCAWSVFGVTGNYGYTFGSGTRLTVV.

This chain joins TRBV6-5 and TRBJ1-1, with 8 bases lining up with TRBD1. Germline values: CDR1 MNHEY, CDR2 SVGAGI. The CDR3 contains 14 residues. V was pared by 6 bases and J by 1 base, with 4 bases of the junction left unmatched. The DNA for the CDR3 is TGTGCCAGCAGAATGGACAGGGCGAACACTGAAGCTTTCTTT. Its translation: CASRMDRANTEAFF.

The chain recombines TRBV10-2 with TRBJ2-5; the D gene is possibly TRBD2 (6 bases). Germline CDR1 and CDR2: WSHSY and SAAADI. V was shortened by 4 bases and J by 2 bases, with 11 bases between the two germline ends. The CDR3 covers 14 residues. CDR3 sequence reads: CASSGAGYQETQYF. DNA for the CDR3: TGCGCCAGCAGTGGGGCGGGGTATCAAGAGACCCAGTACTTC.

The chain recombines TRBV6-5 with TRBJ1-2; TRBD1 aligns across 7 bases. Trimming at V came to 1 base and at J to 4 bases, leaving 3 bases not matched to a gene. This CDR3 is built from 14 residues. CDR1 is MNHEY and CDR2 is SVGAGI in the germline V gene. Here the CDR3 reads CASSYLGGGYGYTF. CDR3 DNA sequence: TGTGCCAGCAGTTACTTAGGGGGCGGCTATGGCTACACCTTC.

This chain connects TRBV19 to TRBJ2-3; perhaps TRBD2 as D (6 bases). The CDR3 runs 18 residues. The germline gives CDR1 LNHDA, CDR2 SQIVND (reference sequence). V was clipped by 1 base and J by 0 bases, with 17 bases between them. CDR3 sequence reads: CASSIAGRRGASTDTQYF. The CDR3 DNA reads TGTGCCAGTAGTATAGCGGGTCGGCGGGGTGCTAGCACAGATACGCAGTATTTT.